This record looks at one T cell receptor beta chain sequence and its context. Its antigen remains unknown. The germline V and J ends were trimmed by 3 bases and 5 bases, with 9 bases remaining between them. CDR1 is SGHNT and CDR2 is YYREEE in the germline V gene (reference sequence). The CDR3 runs to 13 residues. This entry comes from a study of T cells after yellow fever vaccination. Study-level findings and limits: Clonotypes appearing in both CD4 and CD8 compartments existed, and their share was small.

Via MiXCR, TCRdb re-called the 5' RACE reads, giving one row per CDR3 protein. The table has 230,000 or so distinct CDR3 sequences, about 7% seen once; the top ten hold around 1%. The receptor was derived from a man aged 25-40 years who received the YFV17D yellow fever vaccine. The chain is built from TRBV5-4 and TRBJ1-5, with D hard to call. Sequenced here: CD4+ T cells sorted from PBMCs, sampled on the day of the yellow fever booster vaccination. The CDR3 region has the DNA TGTGCCAGCAGCTCTGGGCGGGATCAGCCCCAGCATTTT. The encoded protein is CASSSGRDQPQHF. Full variable domain (outside the CDR3, taken from reference TRBV5-4 and TRBJ1-5): ETGVTQSPTHLIKTRGQQVTLRCSSQSGHNTVSWYQQALGQGPQFIFQYYREEENGRGNFPPRFSGLQFPNYSSELNVNALELDDSALYLCASSSGRDQPQHFGDGTRLSIL.